The 5 T cell receptor beta chains below all came from one sample that was sequenced in a study of cytomegalovirus exposure and HLA in healthy donors. The PCR contained 60 Vbeta and 13 Jbeta primers. The table came from immunoSEQ multiplex PCR; TCRdb's copy has only in-frame clones and leaves some out. There are more than 140,000 clones in the sample; more than 70% occur only once, and 2.5% to 4% lies in the top ten. Sequenced sample: PBMCs. These receptors all come from a man aged 40-50 years in good health and CMV-seronegative.

This chain connects TRBV7-9 to TRBJ1-6, with no clear D. Looked up from germline, CDR1 is SEHNR and CDR2 is FQNEAQ (reference sequence). Trimming cost V 1 base and J 10 bases, with 14 bases left between them. The CDR3 runs 15 residues. The CDR3 DNA reads as TGTGCCAGCAGCTTAGTTACCGGGAGCGAGTCACCCCTCCACTTT. Amino acids: CASSLVTGSESPLHF.

V is TRBV5-4 and J is TRBJ2-5; no firm D call. The CDR3 has 14 residues. V lost 2 bases and J lost 4, with 12 bases in between. Germline V gene lookup returns CDR1 SGHNT and CDR2 YYREEE (reference sequence). CDR3 DNA sequence: TGTGCCAGCAGCTTTCCGACTGAAGGAGAGACCCAGTACTTC. It is translated as CASSFPTEGETQYF.

The gene calls are TRBV29-1 and TRBJ1-4; no reliable D call. CDR3 length equals 13 residues. V was trimmed by 4 bases and J by 7 bases, leaving 13 bases between them. CDR1 is SQVTM, CDR2 ANQGSEA, per germline. CDR3 residues: CSVAVTRGEKLFF. The CDR3 DNA follows: TGCAGCGTTGCCGTAACCCGAGGTGAAAAACTGTTTTTT.

This clone was observed once. The chain employs TRBV7-2 and TRBJ1-2; D is unresolved. The V and J ends lost 7 bases and 3 bases respectively, with 9 bases between them. Germline V gene data show CDR1 as SGHTA and CDR2 as FQGNSA. This CDR3 has 12 amino acids. The CDR3 coding sequence is TGTGCCAGCACCGGGGTGTACTATGGCTACACCTTC. Protein product: CASTGVYYGYTF.

The chain employs TRBV5-1 and TRBJ1-3; perhaps TRBD1 as D (6 bases). This CDR3 spans 13 amino acids. V shed 5 bases and J shed 4 bases, with 10 bases lying between them. In germline, CDR1 is SGHRS, CDR2 YFSETQ. The DNA for the CDR3 is TGCGCCAGCAGGGGGGGGCCAGGAAACACCATATATTTT. Amino acids: CASRGGPGNTIYF.